These 13 T cell receptor beta chains share one sample of origin, sequenced in a study of T-cell memory formation after mild COVID-19. TCRdb called the 5' RACE reads again in MiXCR, with one record for every CDR3 protein. The sample holds a few hundred thousand distinct CDR3 sequences, about a sixth seen once. Sequencing was performed on PBMCs or a T cell subset sorted from them (not recorded which). The receptors were sampled from a man aged 18 to 30 who had mild COVID-19 (a few samples of this study predate the infection). Cell type and time point are not known.

This clonotype turned up a few times. The gene calls are TRBV11-2 and TRBJ2-1; D might be TRBD1 (8 bases). V was clipped by 2 bases and J by 6 bases, with 14 bases between them. The CDR3 is made up of 15 amino acids. Germline V lookup: CDR1 SGHAT, CDR2 FQNNGV. This CDR3 is CASSLKDREGNEQFF. For the CDR3, the DNA is TGTGCCAGCAGCTTAAAGGACAGGGAGGGCAATGAGCAGTTCTTC.

This clonotype was detected many times. This chain connects TRBV4-1 to TRBJ1-1; D not certain. Looked up from germline, CDR1 is MGHRA and CDR2 is YSYEKL. The CDR3 runs to 15 residues. The germline V and J ends were trimmed by 1 base and 1 base, with 10 bases remaining between them. CDR3 amino acids: CASSQVIQTNTEAFF. The DNA of the CDR3 is TGCGCCAGCAGCCAAGTTATACAAACGAACACTGAAGCTTTCTTT.

In this sample, this clonotype turned up many times. This sequence joins TRBV5-1 and TRBJ2-4; D tentatively reads TRBD1 or TRBD2 (5 bases each). In germline, CDR1 is SGHRS, CDR2 YFSETQ. V was cut by 7 bases and J by 2 bases, with 16 bases left in between. The length of the CDR3 is 15 residues. CDR3 sequence (DNA): TGCGCCAGCTCCCCTGGAGGACATTCCAAAAACATTCAGTACTTC. Residues: CASSPGGHSKNIQYF. The whole variable domain, remainder taken from reference TRBV5-1 and TRBJ2-4, is KAGVTQTPRYLIKTRGQQVTLSCSPISGHRSVSWYQQTPGQGLQFLFEYFSETQRNKGNFPGRFSGRQFSNSRSEMNVSTLELGDSALYLCASSPGGHSKNIQYFGAGTRLSVL.

This clonotype was seen a handful of times. The V and J genes are TRBV5-1 and TRBJ2-5; 11 bases agree with TRBD1. Per the germline V gene, CDR1 is SGHRS and CDR2 is YFSETQ. J gave up 4 bases and V 4 bases, and 6 bases lay outside the gene matches. The CDR3 contains 15 residues. The CDR3 DNA reads as TGCGCCAGCAGCCGTGACGGGACAGGGGGAGAGACCCAGTACTTC. Its protein is CASSRDGTGGETQYF. Drawing the rest from reference TRBV5-1 and TRBJ2-5, the complete variable domain is KAGVTQTPRYLIKTRGQQVTLSCSPISGHRSVSWYQQTPGQGLQFLFEYFSETQRNKGNFPGRFSGRQFSNSRSEMNVSTLELGDSALYLCASSRDGTGGETQYFGPGTRLLVL.

This rearrangement joins TRBV9 to TRBJ2-5; 7 bases line up with TRBD2. The V gene's germline CDR1 is SGDLS and CDR2 YYNGEE. J gave up 3 bases and V 4 bases, and 9 bases lay outside the gene matches. CDR3 size: 15 residues. In nucleotides, the CDR3 is TGTGCCAGCAGCAGAGCTGCGGGGGTAAAAGAGACCCAGTACTTC. This translates into CASSRAAGVKETQYF. Using reference TRBV9 and TRBJ2-5 for the parts outside the CDR3, the full variable domain is DSGVTQTPKHLITATGQRVTLRCSPRSGDLSVYWYQQSLDQGLQFLIQYYNGEERAKGNILERFSAQQFPDLHSELNLSSLELGDSALYFCASSRAAGVKETQYFGPGTRLLVL.

The table lists this clonotype with a few counts. One end of the junction fails to match germline, which may point to a read error. The chain is built from TRBV29-1 and TRBJ1-1, with unresolved D. Per germline, CDR1 SQVTM and CDR2 ANQGSEA. The CDR3 extends over 8 amino acids. The CDR3 protein is CRNTEAFF. CDR3 DNA sequence: TGTAGGAACACTGAAGCTTTCTTT.

The chain is built from TRBV6-5 and TRBJ2-2; D is possibly TRBD1 (6 bases). The ends were cut back, 6 bases at V and 6 bases at J, with 17 bases in the middle. CDR1 MNHEY and CDR2 SVGAGI come from the germline V gene. The CDR3 has 15 amino acids. The CDR3 protein is CASSYQTGNPGELFF. The CDR3 DNA follows: TGTGCCAGCAGCTACCAGACAGGCAACCCCGGGGAGCTGTTTTTT.

This rearrangement joins TRBV4-2 to TRBJ1-1; TRBD1 matches at 7 bases. Per the germline V gene, CDR1 is LGHNA and CDR2 is YNFKEQ. This CDR3 spans 14 amino acids. With 1 base clipped from V and 7 bases from J, the junction kept 6 bases outside the gene matches. CDR3 region: CASSQGDSQIEAFF. The DNA for the CDR3 is TGTGCCAGCAGCCAAGGGGACAGCCAGATTGAAGCTTTCTTT.

The rearrangement uses TRBV24-1 and TRBJ1-1, with D tentatively TRBD1 (6 bases). This CDR3 spans 13 amino acids. The germline CDR1 and CDR2 sequences are KGHDR and SFDVKD. V shed 3 bases and J shed 10 bases, with 14 bases lying between them. CDR3 amino acids: CATSDPPGEAAFF. CDR3 nucleotides: TGTGCCACCAGTGATCCCCCAGGGGAGGCAGCTTTCTTT.

This sequence joins TRBV27 and TRBJ2-7; D may be TRBD1 or TRBD2 (5 bases each). The germline V and J ends were trimmed by 5 bases and 2 bases, with 13 bases remaining between them. This CDR3 has 14 amino acids. Germline V gene data show CDR1 as MNHEY and CDR2 as SMNVEV (reference sequence). The CDR3 DNA sequence: TGTGCCAGCAGTCTGCGTGGGACCGCCTACGAGCAGTACTTC. Translated: CASSLRGTAYEQYF.

The J gene is TRBJ1-1, the V gene TRBV4-3; D gene ambiguous. The CDR3 covers 13 residues. Germline V gene data show CDR1 as LGHNA and CDR2 as YSLEER. V lost 8 bases and J 3 bases, leaving 13 bases between the germline ends. The CDR3 spells CASAYLLDTEAFF. The CDR3 DNA reads as TGCGCCAGCGCCTATCTCCTTGACACTGAAGCTTTCTTT.

In its sample, this clonotype was seen a few times. The chain links TRBV19 to TRBJ2-7; TRBD2 aligns across 8 bases. This CDR3 has 15 residues. Trimming took 0 bases from V and 2 from J; bases not matched to a gene: 3. Germline assignment: CDR1 LNHDA and CDR2 SQIVND (reference sequence). CDR3 nucleotide sequence: TGTGCCAGTAGTATAGAGCGGGGGGCCCCCTACGAGCAGTACGTC. Protein: CASSIERGAPYEQYV.

The rearrangement joins TRBV20-1 to TRBJ2-5, with TRBD1 identical over 7 bases. CDR3 length: 13 residues. CDR1 is DFQATT and CDR2 is SNEGSKA in the germline V gene (reference sequence). V trimming: 5 bases; J trimming: 5 bases; junction bases outside the gene matches: 8. CDR3 sequence: CSAGRTGGETQYF. DNA of the CDR3: TGCAGTGCTGGCCGGACAGGCGGGGAGACCCAGTACTTC.